Listed here are 2 T cell receptor beta chains from one sample, sequenced in a study of blood T cell repertoires in COVID-19. Method: immunoSEQ multiplex PCR; TCRdb's copy keeps in-frame clones and lacks some. In the table there are a few hundred thousand clones, more than 85% of which are singletons. Sequenced: PBMCs or T cells enriched from blood (not recorded which). The receptors were gathered from a woman in her 30s who had recovered from COVID-19.

This chain uses TRBV3-1 (or the pseudogene TRBV3-2) with TRBJ2-3; a possible D gene is TRBD1 (6 bases). The germline V gene has CDR1 LGHDT and CDR2 YNNKEL (reference sequence). CDR3 length: 15 residues. V gave up 1 base and J gave up 0 bases, with 8 bases separating them. The CDR3 DNA sequence: TGTGCCAGCAGCCAAGTGGGGGCTAGCACAGATACGCAGTATTTT. Translating it yields CASSQVGASTDTQYF.

This clone showed up just once. The chain joins TRBV7-6 to TRBJ2-2, with 8 bases fitting TRBD2. The V and J ends lost 5 bases and 4 bases, in that order; junction bases with no gene match: 9. Germline loops: CDR1 SGHVS, CDR2 FNYEAQ. The CDR3 loop spans 16 amino acids. This CDR3 reads CASSLGGLEATGELFF. In DNA form, the CDR3 reads TGTGCCAGCAGCCTAGGGGGACTAGAGGCCACCGGGGAGCTGTTTTTT. The variable domain in full, with the rest retrieved from reference TRBV7-6 and TRBJ2-2, is GAGVSQSPRYKVTKRGQDVALRCDPISGHVSLYWYRQALGQGPEFLTYFNYEAQQDKSGLPNDRFSAERPEGSISTLTIQRTEQRDSAMYRCASSLGGLEATGELFFGEGSRLTVL.